One and the same sample provided the 2 T cell receptor beta chains below, sequenced in a study of molecular identifiers for immune sequencing clone quantification. TCRdb ran MiXCR on the PCR reads and lists one entry per CDR3 protein. The top ten hold approximately 0.84% of the sample, which has about 510,000 distinct CDR3 sequences, 20% to 25% seen once. The sequenced sample was naive CD8+ T cells from blood, with Jurkat cell RNA spiked in. Indicated subset: FACS-sorted CD8+CD4-CCR7+CD45RA+ naive T cells. All receptors come from a human donor in good health. Some libraries in this study had Jurkat cell RNA spiked in.

This clonotype was observed at least ten times. The V and J genes are TRBV2 and TRBJ2-3; 11 bases are a match to TRBD2. The CDR3 has 16 residues. After removal of 7 bases from V and 6 bases from J, the junction contained 12 bases not matched to a gene. Germline V CDR1 and CDR2: SNHLY, FYNNEI. CDR3 in DNA: TGTGCCAGCATCGATCTAGCGGGGGGCCCCGGGGATACGCAGTATTTT. Its protein is CASIDLAGGPGDTQYF. The entire variable domain, with the rest obtained from reference TRBV2 and TRBJ2-3, is as follows: EPEVTQTPSHQVTQMGQEVILRCVPISNHLYFYWYRQILGQKVEFLVSFYNNEISEKSEIFDDQFSVERPDGSNFTLKIRSTKLEDSAMYFCASIDLAGGPGDTQYFGPGTRLTVL.

This clonotype was seen a few times. V gene TRBV5-6 combines with J gene TRBJ2-1; either TRBD1 or TRBD2 may supply D (5 bases each). V dropped 1 base and J dropped 0 bases, with 14 bases sitting between them. Per the germline V gene, CDR1 is SGHDT and CDR2 is YYEEEE. The CDR3 is made up of 17 amino acids. The chain's CDR3 is CASSLRPKGSSYNEQFF. In nucleotides, the CDR3 is TGTGCCAGCAGCTTGAGGCCCAAGGGGAGCTCCTACAATGAGCAGTTCTTC.